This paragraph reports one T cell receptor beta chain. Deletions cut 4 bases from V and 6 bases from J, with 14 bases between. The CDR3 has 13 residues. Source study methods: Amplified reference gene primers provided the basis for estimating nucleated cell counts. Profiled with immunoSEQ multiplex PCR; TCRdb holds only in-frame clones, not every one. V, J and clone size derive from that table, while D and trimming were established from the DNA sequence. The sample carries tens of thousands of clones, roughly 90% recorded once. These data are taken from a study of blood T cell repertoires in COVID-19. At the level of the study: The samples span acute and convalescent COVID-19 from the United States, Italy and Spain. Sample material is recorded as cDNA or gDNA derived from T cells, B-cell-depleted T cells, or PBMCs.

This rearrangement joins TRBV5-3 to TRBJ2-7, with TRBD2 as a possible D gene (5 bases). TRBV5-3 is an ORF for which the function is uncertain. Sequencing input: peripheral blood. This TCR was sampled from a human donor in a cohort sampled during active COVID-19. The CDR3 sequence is CARSEEDVCEQYF. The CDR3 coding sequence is TGTGCCAGAAGCGAGGAGGACGTTTGCGAGCAGTACTTC.